This is a list of T cell receptor beta chains from one sample in a study of T cell responses to AZD1222 COVID-19 vaccine. Sequencing used immunoSEQ multiplex PCR; TCRdb keeps in-frame clones, though not all of them. The profile shows about 72,000 clones, 80% to 90% of them singletons. Sequenced here: peripheral blood, sampled 28 days after the second AZD1222 dose. These TCRs come from an adult who received the AZD1222 COVID-19 vaccine. CDR3s include the opening cysteine and the closing phenylalanine or tryptophan. Fields, in order: J gene, clone size, CDR3 length, D gene, V gene, CDR3 DNA, CDR3 protein. D genes are given only for firm matches. The size of a clone is reported for some rows only, either as once, few or many, or as a class for expanded clones.

J: TRBJ2-7
size: NA
length: 14
D: TRBD1
V: TRBV5-1
DNA: TGCGCCAGCAGCTCACCGGGACAGCAATACGAGCAGTACTTC
CDR3: CASSSPGQQYEQYF

J: TRBJ2-2
size: NA
length: 19
D: TRBD2
V: TRBV19
DNA: TGTGCCAGTAGTCCAACTCAAGGACTAGCGGGAGTTCGGACCGGGGAGCTGTTTTTT
CDR3: CASSPTQGLAGVRTGELFF

J: TRBJ1-1
size: NA
length: 11
D: NA
V: TRBV3-1/TRBV3-2
DNA: TGTGCCAGCAGCGAACGGGAGTACGCTTTCTTT
CDR3: CASSEREYAFF

J: TRBJ2-2
size: NA
length: 15
D: TRBD2
V: TRBV28
DNA: TGTGCCAGCGGTCGGGGGGGCGCGTACACCGGGGAGCTGTTTTTT
CDR3: CASGRGGAYTGELFF

J: TRBJ1-2
size: NA
length: 14
D: TRBD1
V: TRBV6-5
DNA: TGTGCCAGCAGTAAGGGACAGGGGCGGTATGGCTACACCTTC
CDR3: CASSKGQGRYGYTF

J: TRBJ2-7
size: NA
length: 14
D: NA
V: TRBV10-3
DNA: TGTGCCATCAGTGAGTCGGGCAGGGAGGACGAGCAGTACTTC
CDR3: CAISESGREDEQYF

J: TRBJ2-7
size: once
length: 15
D: TRBD1
V: TRBV6-5
DNA: TGTGCCATCAATCGCGGGACAGGTGGACTCTACGAGCAGTACTTC
CDR3: CAINRGTGGLYEQYF

J: TRBJ1-3
size: NA
length: 17
D: NA
V: TRBV5-8
DNA: TGTGCCAGCAGCTTCAAAAATCGGTTGGGACCCAGAAACACCATATATTTT
CDR3: CASSFKNRLGPRNTIYF

J: TRBJ1-2
size: NA
length: 14
D: NA
V: TRBV6-5
DNA: TGTGCCAGCAGACCTAGGGGAGGGGCAAATGGCTACACCTTC
CDR3: CASRPRGGANGYTF

J: TRBJ1-1
size: NA
length: 14
D: NA
V: TRBV3-1/TRBV3-2
DNA: TGTGCCAGCAGCCAACGGTCTTGGAACACTGAAGCTTTCTTT
CDR3: CASSQRSWNTEAFF

J: TRBJ1-2
size: NA
length: 11
D: NA
V: TRBV12-3/TRBV12-4
DNA: TGTGCCAGCAGTTATGGATATGGCTACACCTTC
CDR3: CASSYGYGYTF

J: TRBJ1-6
size: NA
length: 14
D: NA
V: TRBV18
DNA: TGTGCCAGCTCACCCGCAGGGAACAATTCACCCCTCCACTTT
CDR3: CASSPAGNNSPLHF

J: TRBJ2-4
size: NA
length: 14
D: NA
V: TRBV11-3
DNA: TGTGCCAGCAGTCCGACCGCGGCCAAAAACATTCAGTACTTC
CDR3: CASSPTAAKNIQYF

J: TRBJ2-7
size: NA
length: 15
D: TRBD1
V: TRBV6-5
DNA: TGTGCCAGCAGGTCGCAGGGGGCGTCAAAATACGAGCAGTACTTC
CDR3: CASRSQGASKYEQYF

J: TRBJ1-2
size: NA
length: 13
D: NA
V: TRBV6-5
DNA: TGTGCCACCAAACCGCCCGGAAAAGGTGGCTACACCTTC
CDR3: CATKPPGKGGYTF

J: TRBJ1-3
size: NA
length: 14
D: NA
V: TRBV7-9
DNA: TGTGCCAGCAGCCTCGAGCTCTCTGGAAACACCATATATTTT
CDR3: CASSLELSGNTIYF

J: TRBJ2-7
size: NA
length: 18
D: TRBD2
V: TRBV12-5
DNA: TGTGCTAGTGGTCCGGGACTAGCGGGAGACTTCAGCTCCTACGAGCAGTACTTC
CDR3: CASGPGLAGDFSSYEQYF

J: TRBJ2-2
size: NA
length: 15
D: TRBD1
V: TRBV5-1
DNA: TGCGCCAGTACGACAGGGGTCTTGAACACCGGGGAGCTGTTTTTT
CDR3: CASTTGVLNTGELFF

J: TRBJ2-7
size: once
length: 12
D: TRBD1
V: TRBV30
DNA: TGTGCCGGTACGACAGGGGGCGACGAGCAGTACTTC
CDR3: CAGTTGGDEQYF

J: TRBJ2-7
size: NA
length: 17
D: TRBD2
V: TRBV5-4
DNA: TGTGCCAGCAACCCGGGGCTAGCGGGAGGTTCGGTCTACGAGCAGTACTTC
CDR3: CASNPGLAGGSVYEQYF

J: TRBJ1-2
size: NA
length: 13
D: NA
V: TRBV12-3/TRBV12-4
DNA: TGTGCCAGCTTTGAATCTGGGAACTATGGCTACACCTTC
CDR3: CASFESGNYGYTF

J: TRBJ1-4
size: NA
length: 12
D: NA
V: TRBV5-5
DNA: TGTGCCAGCAGCTCCCGGGGAGAAAAACTGTTTTTT
CDR3: CASSSRGEKLFF

J: TRBJ2-7
size: once
length: 14
D: NA
V: TRBV5-5
DNA: TGTGCCAGCAGCTTGGCCGCGGGAAACCCCGAGCAGTACTTC
CDR3: CASSLAAGNPEQYF

J: TRBJ1-5
size: NA
length: 13
D: NA
V: TRBV12-3/TRBV12-4
DNA: TGTGCCAGCAGTTTGACCAGGGTCCAGCCCCAGCATTTT
CDR3: CASSLTRVQPQHF

J: TRBJ2-3
size: NA
length: 12
D: NA
V: TRBV19
DNA: TGTGCCAGTAGCAGGGCGAGGGATACGCAGTATTTT
CDR3: CASSRARDTQYF

J: TRBJ1-5
size: NA
length: 13
D: NA
V: TRBV29-1
DNA: TGCAGCGTCCGTGTTGGGAACAATCAGCCCCAGCATTTT
CDR3: CSVRVGNNQPQHF

J: TRBJ2-5
size: NA
length: 10
D: NA
V: TRBV6-5
DNA: TGTGCCAGCAGGGAAGAGACCCAGTACTTC
CDR3: CASREETQYF

J: TRBJ1-4
size: NA
length: 17
D: NA
V: TRBV5-1
DNA: TGCGCCAGCAGCTTGGGGGGGGTAGGGCCCGTGTATGGAAAACTGTTTTTT
CDR3: CASSLGGVGPVYGKLFF

J: TRBJ2-1
size: NA
length: 15
D: TRBD2
V: TRBV5-1
DNA: TGCGCCAGCAGGTCGCCGGGACTAGCGGGCAATGAGCAGTTCTTC
CDR3: CASRSPGLAGNEQFF

J: TRBJ2-5
size: NA
length: 14
D: TRBD2
V: TRBV19
DNA: TGTGCCAGTAGGGCGCTAGCGGGAGTAGAGACCCAGTACTTC
CDR3: CASRALAGVETQYF

J: TRBJ1-5
size: NA
length: 14
D: NA
V: TRBV5-5
DNA: TGTGCCAGCAGCTTGGATCAGGGAACCCAGCCCCAGCATTTT
CDR3: CASSLDQGTQPQHF

J: TRBJ2-7
size: NA
length: 15
D: NA
V: TRBV5-1
DNA: TGCGCCAGCAGCTTGATTTTGGGGGGAGGCTACGAGCAGTACTTC
CDR3: CASSLILGGGYEQYF

J: TRBJ2-1
size: NA
length: 15
D: TRBD2
V: TRBV10-3
DNA: TGTGCCATCAGTGAACCAGCGGGAGGTCGGCATGAGCAGTTCTTC
CDR3: CAISEPAGGRHEQFF